This T cell receptor beta chain was sequenced in a study of blood T cell repertoires in COVID-19. About the study: In each case, the material was cDNA or gDNA derived from T cells, B-cell-depleted T cells, or PBMCs.

Sequencing was performed with immunoSEQ multiplex PCR; in TCRdb, only in-frame clones are kept and a portion is missing. The sample includes around 220,000 clones, over 75% of them seen just once. This sequence originates from a woman aged 35 to 49 with acute COVID-19. What was sequenced was PBMCs or T cells enriched from blood (not recorded which).

The CDR3 DNA sequence: TGTGCCAGCGGGGGTGAGGGGGTAACCTACGAGCAGTACTTC. Its protein product is CASGGEGVTYEQYF. The chain carries TRBV2 and TRBJ2-7; D is perhaps TRBD1 (6 bases). The CDR3 spans 14 residues. Germline V gene data show CDR1 as SNHLY and CDR2 as FYNNEI. Trimming shortened V by 8 bases and J by 2 bases, and 16 bases separated the two germline ends.